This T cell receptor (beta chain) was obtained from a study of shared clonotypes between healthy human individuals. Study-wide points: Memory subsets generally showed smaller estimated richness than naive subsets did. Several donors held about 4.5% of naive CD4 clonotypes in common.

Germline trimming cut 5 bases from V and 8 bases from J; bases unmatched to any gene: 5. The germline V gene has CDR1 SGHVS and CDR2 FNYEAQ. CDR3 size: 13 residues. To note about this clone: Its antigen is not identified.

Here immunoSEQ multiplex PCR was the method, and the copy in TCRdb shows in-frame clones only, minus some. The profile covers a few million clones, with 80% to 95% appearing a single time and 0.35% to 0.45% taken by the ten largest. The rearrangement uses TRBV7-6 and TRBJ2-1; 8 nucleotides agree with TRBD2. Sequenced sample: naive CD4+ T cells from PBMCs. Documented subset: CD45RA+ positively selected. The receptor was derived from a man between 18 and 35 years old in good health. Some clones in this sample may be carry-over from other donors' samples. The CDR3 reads CASSLFGRDEQFF. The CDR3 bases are TGTGCCAGCAGCCTTTTCGGGAGGGATGAGCAGTTCTTC. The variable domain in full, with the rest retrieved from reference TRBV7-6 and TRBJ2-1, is GAGVSQSPRYKVTKRGQDVALRCDPISGHVSLYWYRQALGQGPEFLTYFNYEAQQDKSGLPNDRFSAERPEGSISTLTIQRTEQRDSAMYRCASSLFGRDEQFFGPGTRLTVL.